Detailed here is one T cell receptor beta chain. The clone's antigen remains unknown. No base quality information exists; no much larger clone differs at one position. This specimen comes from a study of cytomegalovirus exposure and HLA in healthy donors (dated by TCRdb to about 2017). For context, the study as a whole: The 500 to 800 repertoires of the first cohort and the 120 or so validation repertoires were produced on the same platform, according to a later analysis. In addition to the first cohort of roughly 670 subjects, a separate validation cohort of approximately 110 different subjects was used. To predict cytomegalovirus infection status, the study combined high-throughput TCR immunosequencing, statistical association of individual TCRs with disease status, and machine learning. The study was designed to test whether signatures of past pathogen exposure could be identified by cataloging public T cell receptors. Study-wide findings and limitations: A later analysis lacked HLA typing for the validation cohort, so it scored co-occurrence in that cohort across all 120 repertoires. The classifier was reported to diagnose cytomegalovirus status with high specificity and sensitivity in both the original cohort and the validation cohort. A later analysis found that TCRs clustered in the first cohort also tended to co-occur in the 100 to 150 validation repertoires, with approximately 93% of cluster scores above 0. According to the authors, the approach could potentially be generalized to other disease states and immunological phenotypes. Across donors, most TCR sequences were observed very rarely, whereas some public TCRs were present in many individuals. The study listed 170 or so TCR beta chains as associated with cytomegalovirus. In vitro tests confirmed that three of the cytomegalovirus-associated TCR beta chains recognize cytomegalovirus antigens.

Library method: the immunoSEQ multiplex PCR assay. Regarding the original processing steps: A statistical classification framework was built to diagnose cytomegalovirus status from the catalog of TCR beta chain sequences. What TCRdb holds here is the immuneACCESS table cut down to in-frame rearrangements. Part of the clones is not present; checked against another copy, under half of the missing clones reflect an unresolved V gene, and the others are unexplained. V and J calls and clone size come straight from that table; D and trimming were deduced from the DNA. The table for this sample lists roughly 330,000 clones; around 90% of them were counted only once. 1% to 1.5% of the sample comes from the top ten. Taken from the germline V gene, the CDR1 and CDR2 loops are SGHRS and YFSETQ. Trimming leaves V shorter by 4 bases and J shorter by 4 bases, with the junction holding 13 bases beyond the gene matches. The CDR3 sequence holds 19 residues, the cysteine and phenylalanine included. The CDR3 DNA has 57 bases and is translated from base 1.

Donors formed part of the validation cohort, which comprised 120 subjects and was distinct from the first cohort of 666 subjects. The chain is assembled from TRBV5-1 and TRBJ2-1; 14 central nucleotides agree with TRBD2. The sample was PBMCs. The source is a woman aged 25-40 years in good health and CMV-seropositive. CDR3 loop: CASSPGLAGGGGYYNEQFF. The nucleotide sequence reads TGCGCCAGCAGCCCTGGACTAGCGGGGGGCGGTGGGTATTACAATGAGCAGTTCTTC.